This passage covers 28 T cell receptor beta chains from one sample sequenced in a study of T-cell reconstitution after alpha-beta-depleted transplantation in children. TCRbeta library construction was performed incorporating unique molecular identifiers. TCRdb fed the PCR reads into MiXCR, producing one record per CDR3 protein. The sample shows roughly 670,000 distinct CDR3 sequences, over 10% of them seen only once. The material was PBMCs, obtained before TCRalphabeta/CD19-depleted stem cell transplant. All receptors come from a girl aged 2 to 10 with congenital amegakaryocytic thrombocytopenia, due to receive a stem cell transplant.

This clonotype occurred a few times. V gene TRBV19 combines with J gene TRBJ2-2, with a tentative D call TRBD2 (5 bases). CDR3 length: 18 residues. V lost 6 bases and J lost 4, with 24 bases in between. Germline V lookup: CDR1 LNHDA, CDR2 SQIVND (reference sequence). CDR3 sequence reads: CASSLFARLALGTGELFF. The CDR3 DNA follows: TGTGCCAGTAGCCTATTTGCTCGGCTAGCTCTAGGCACCGGGGAGCTGTTTTTT.

This clonotype was detected a few times. This chain uses TRBV12-3 or TRBV12-4 with TRBJ2-1; D may be TRBD1 (5 bases). Trimming removed 2 bases at V and 0 bases at J, with 14 bases between. The CDR3 covers 17 residues. The CDR3 reads CASSLSWGPSSYNEQFF. CDR3 nucleotides: TGTGCCAGCAGTTTAAGTTGGGGCCCCAGCTCCTACAATGAGCAGTTCTTC.

The gene calls are TRBV27 and TRBJ2-1, with 7 bases identical to TRBD1. This CDR3 contains 17 residues. The germline CDR1 and CDR2 sequences are MNHEY and SMNVEV (reference sequence). V lost 1 base to trimming and J lost 0 bases; unmatched junction nucleotides: 6. The CDR3 spells CASSLFPPGGSYNEQFF. The CDR3 DNA is TGTGCCAGCAGTTTATTCCCCCCAGGGGGCTCCTACAATGAGCAGTTCTTC.

Points on this clonotype: This likely comes from a read error, as the CDR3 has no conserved phenylalanine or tryptophan at its end. The limits of the CDR3 on the DNA are not certain, so only TCRdb's listed CDR3 is given. The chain is built from TRBV7-9 and TRBJ2-7; the D call of TRBD1 is as the table states it, not checked on the DNA. The germline V gene has CDR1 SEHNR and CDR2 FQNEAQ (reference sequence). The CDR3 extends over 13 residues, inclusive of both ends. The CDR3: CASSLEDGGVFVY.

This clonotype was detected a few times. The V call is TRBV12-3 or TRBV12-4, the J call TRBJ2-7; 9 bases line up with TRBD1. The CDR3 runs to 14 residues. Unmatched junction bases numbered 3, after V lost 5 bases and J lost 1 base. The CDR3 loop reads CASSRQGGSYEQYF. The DNA for the CDR3 is TGTGCCAGCAGTAGACAGGGGGGGTCCTACGAGCAGTACTTC.

This chain joins TRBV3-1 and TRBJ1-5, with D possibly TRBD1 on 6 matching bases. V was pared by 3 bases and J by 9 bases, with 15 bases between. Germline V CDR1 and CDR2: LGHDT, YNNKEL (reference sequence). There are 14 residues in the CDR3. The CDR3 DNA is TGTGCCAGCAGCCAGGACGTAGGGGGGGGGCCCCAGCATTTT. Translation gives CASSQDVGGGPQHF.

This clonotype was seen ten or more times. The rearrangement joins TRBV20-1 to TRBJ1-1; D not resolved. Trimming pared 6 bases from V and 5 bases from J, leaving 10 bases between. CDR3 length equals 11 residues. The germline V gene encodes CDR1 DFQATT and CDR2 SNEGSKA (reference sequence). The CDR3, as DNA: TGCAGTGCCTGCCCAGCAACTGAAGCTTTCTTT. Its protein product is CSACPATEAFF.

This clonotype has ten or more counts. The chain has TRBV20-1 and TRBJ2-7; TRBD2 might be the D (5 bases). The CDR3 is 13 amino acids. V was trimmed by 3 bases and J by 2 bases, leaving 11 bases between them. CDR1 and CDR2 from the germline V gene are DFQATT and SNEGSKA (reference sequence). CDR3 coding DNA: TGCAGTGCTAGTCCGGGATATACCTACGAGCAGTACTTC. This encodes CSASPGYTYEQYF.

There are many counts of this clonotype. The chain has TRBV30 and TRBJ2-3; perhaps TRBD2 as D (6 bases). The germline gives CDR1 GTSNPN, CDR2 SVGIG (reference sequence). Trimming shortened V by 5 bases and J by 1 base, and 10 bases separated the two germline ends. CDR3 length equals 13 residues. The CDR3 region has the DNA TGTGCCTGGGGGGACTCAGGCACAGATACGCAGTATTTT. This translates into CAWGDSGTDTQYF.

This clonotype turned up a few times. The gene calls are TRBV9 and TRBJ1-4; 7 bases align to TRBD1. Germline V gene sequence: CDR1 SGDLS, CDR2 YYNGEE. Trimming removed 0 bases from V and 4 bases from J; junction bases left unmatched: 6. The CDR3 covers 16 residues. The CDR3: CASSVGWDRFNEKLFF. CDR3 nucleotide sequence: TGTGCCAGCAGCGTAGGTTGGGACAGATTTAATGAAAAACTGTTTTTT.

This clonotype occurred many times. The gene calls are TRBV5-1 and TRBJ2-1; the match to TRBD2 covers 11 bases. Germline assignment: CDR1 SGHRS and CDR2 YFSETQ. CDR3 length: 15 residues. V trimming: 1 base; J trimming: 9 bases; junction bases outside the gene matches: 6. CDR3 sequence: CASSLSTSGSGEQFF. CDR3 DNA sequence: TGCGCCAGCAGCTTGTCTACTAGCGGGAGCGGTGAGCAGTTCTTC.

V is TRBV30 and J is TRBJ1-3; D is perhaps TRBD1 (5 bases). The V gene lost 4 bases and the J gene lost 2 bases, with 15 bases spanning the gap. Germline V CDR1 and CDR2: GTSNPN, SVGIG (reference sequence). The length of the CDR3 is 15 residues. The CDR3 is CAWNALRGAGNTIYF. CDR3 sequence (DNA): TGTGCCTGGAACGCTCTCCGGGGGGCTGGAAACACCATATATTTT.

This clonotype was seen repeatedly, ten times or more. This chain links TRBV29-1 with TRBJ2-7; 7 bases align to TRBD2. Germline V gene lookup returns CDR1 SQVTM and CDR2 ANQGSEA. Trimming cost V 7 bases and J 4 bases; bases outside gene matches: 16. The CDR3 contains 15 residues. The CDR3 bases are TGCAGCGGACAAGGGAGGGTCGGGAGCTCTTACGAGCAGTACTTC. Its translation is CSGQGRVGSSYEQYF.

Ten or more counts support this clonotype. The chain has TRBV20-1 and TRBJ2-7; maybe TRBD2 (5 bases). Trimming cost V 3 bases and J 3 bases, with 12 bases left between them. Germline V lookup: CDR1 DFQATT, CDR2 SNEGSKA (reference sequence). This CDR3 region has 13 residues. The CDR3 DNA reads TGCAGTGCTAGTCCTAGCCACTACTACGAGCAGTACTTC. Protein: CSASPSHYYEQYF.

There are a few counts of this clonotype. The genes are TRBV7-8 and TRBJ2-1, with a possible D match to TRBD1 (5 bases). V lost 1 base, J lost 12 bases, and 10 bases lay in between. CDR3 size: 12 residues. Per the germline V gene, CDR1 is SGHVS and CDR2 is FQNEAQ. CDR3 bases: TGTGCCAGCAGCTTAGGGGGCTATGGGCAGTTCTTC. Residues: CASSLGGYGQFF.

This clonotype was observed at least ten times. The chain combines TRBV12-3 or TRBV12-4 with TRBJ2-5; D gene unclear. V was pared by 8 bases and J by 1 base, with 11 bases between. The CDR3 runs to 13 residues. CDR3 nucleotides: TGTGCCAGCCAGCTGGAGTTCCAAGAGACCCAGTACTTC. Amino acids: CASQLEFQETQYF.

This clonotype was observed at least ten times. The rearrangement joins TRBV10-3 to TRBJ2-1; 11 nucleotides line up with TRBD2. V shed 6 bases and J 3 bases; nucleotides not matched to a gene: 4. Germline loops: CDR1 ENHRY, CDR2 SYGVKD. This CDR3 comprises 15 residues. The CDR3 loop reads CAISTGTSGYNEQFF. The CDR3, as DNA: TGTGCCATCAGCACCGGGACTAGCGGCTACAATGAGCAGTTCTTC.

In nucleotides, the CDR3 is TGCGCCAGCAGTAATCAGGGAGGGTACACTGAAGCTTTCTTT. This gives the protein CASSNQGGYTEAFF. This chain joins TRBV10-2 and TRBJ1-1; D may be TRBD1 (5 bases). V was trimmed by 5 bases and J by 3 bases, leaving 13 bases between them. CDR3 length: 14 residues. Germline assignment: CDR1 WSHSY and CDR2 SAAADI.

This clonotype was recorded many times. The DNA for the CDR3 is TGTGCCAGCAGCGTATTTTCCCAGGGCCGGGTGGGTGAGCAGTTCTTC. As protein: CASSVFSQGRVGEQFF. The chain links TRBV9 to TRBJ2-1; possible D gene TRBD1, 5 bases. Germline CDR1 reads SGDLS; CDR2 reads YYNGEE. V lost 1 base to trimming and J lost 9 bases, with 20 bases between them. The length of the CDR3 is 16 residues.

Comments on this clonotype: Just one base apart from a much larger clone, this may be a read error. The chain has TRBV5-5 and TRBJ1-1; D gene uncertain. The length of the CDR3 is 14 residues. V shed 2 bases and J shed 4 bases, with 12 bases lying between them. CDR1 SGHKS and CDR2 YYEKEE come from the germline V gene (reference sequence). The DNA of the CDR3 is TGTGCCAGCAGCTTTAACAGCATGAGCACTGAAGCTTTCTTT. Its protein product is CASSFNSMSTEAFF.

At least ten counts were recorded for this clonotype. The chain couples TRBV20-1 to TRBJ2-7; D may be TRBD1 (5 bases). Trimming took off 0 bases at V and 1 base at J, with 13 bases between the two ends. The germline gives CDR1 DFQATT, CDR2 SNEGSKA (reference sequence). The length of the CDR3 is 15 residues. This chain's CDR3 is CSARDGSAGSYEQYF. The CDR3 coding sequence is TGCAGTGCTAGAGATGGGTCGGCAGGGTCCTACGAGCAGTACTTC.

This clonotype was seen repeatedly, ten times or more. This chain joins TRBV29-1 and TRBJ2-5; 8 nucleotides line up with TRBD1. The J segment lost 7 bases and the V segment lost 6 bases, leaving 10 bases of the junction unmatched. The CDR3 is 13 amino acids. The germline V gene encodes CDR1 SQVTM and CDR2 ANQGSEA. The CDR3 DNA reads as TGCAGCGTACAAGCGACAGACAGGGGGACCCAGTACTTC. Translation gives CSVQATDRGTQYF.

This clonotype was counted between two and nine times. The CDR3: CASSPWTSVKETQYF. The CDR3 DNA sequence: TGTGCCAGCAGTCCCTGGACTAGCGTAAAAGAGACCCAGTACTTC. This chain links TRBV28 with TRBJ2-5, with 9 bases identical to TRBD2. Trimming cost V 5 bases and J 3 bases; bases outside gene matches: 7. CDR1 and CDR2 from the germline V gene are MDHEN and SYDVKM. This CDR3 comprises 15 residues.

This clonotype was counted at least ten times. This rearrangement joins TRBV5-1 to TRBJ2-1, with TRBD2 identical over 13 bases. V was clipped by 0 bases and J by 7 bases; unmatched bases: 13. This CDR3 region has 19 residues. Germline assignment: CDR1 SGHRS and CDR2 YFSETQ. CDR3 residues: CASSLGLAGGLVNPNEQFF. The CDR3 DNA reads as TGCGCCAGCAGCTTGGGACTAGCGGGAGGCTTAGTAAATCCTAATGAGCAGTTCTTC.

This clonotype occurred many times. V usage is TRBV29-1 and J usage is TRBJ2-7, with TRBD1 as a possible D gene (6 bases). V was trimmed by 6 bases and J by 6 bases, leaving 15 bases between them. The CDR3 loop spans 12 amino acids. Germline loops: CDR1 SQVTM, CDR2 ANQGSEA. Here the CDR3 reads CSVGQTGSEQYF. As DNA, the CDR3 is TGCAGCGTGGGACAAACCGGCTCCGAGCAGTACTTC.

The table lists this clonotype with many counts. The chain has TRBV7-9 and TRBJ2-1; D is perhaps TRBD1 (5 bases). V shed 5 bases and J shed 1 base, with 12 bases lying between them. Germline assignment: CDR1 SEHNR and CDR2 FQNEAQ (reference sequence). CDR3 size: 15 residues. CDR3 in DNA: TGTGCCAGCAGCCGGACAAGAACTTCCTACAATGAGCAGTTCTTC. Residues: CASSRTRTSYNEQFF.

In this sample, this clonotype turned up many times. The chain couples TRBV10-3 to TRBJ2-1, with D maybe TRBD2 (7 bases). The V and J ends lost 2 bases and 5 bases respectively, with 16 bases between them. The CDR3 covers 16 residues. The germline gives CDR1 ENHRY, CDR2 SYGVKD. The CDR3 bases are TGTGCCATCAGTGAGCCAAGGGGGAGGGGTGACAATGAGCAGTTCTTC. Translated, it gives CAISEPRGRGDNEQFF.

This clonotype was picked up many times. The chain couples TRBV5-1 to TRBJ2-1, with D possibly matching TRBD2 (5 bases). V lost 0 bases to trimming and J lost 3 bases, with 10 bases between them. Germline assignment: CDR1 SGHRS and CDR2 YFSETQ. The CDR3 consists of 15 residues. CDR3 protein: CASSLGSGIYNEQFF. The CDR3 nucleotides read TGCGCCAGCAGCTTGGGTTCGGGAATCTACAATGAGCAGTTCTTC.